These T cell receptor beta chains were read from a single sample in a study of blood T cells in healthy people across ages. Via MiXCR, TCRdb re-called the 5' RACE reads, giving one row per CDR3 protein. The table shows roughly 1.5 million distinct CDR3 sequences, with roughly 43% occurring only once. The sequenced sample consisted of blood. Source of these receptors: a woman under 30 in good health. The CDR3 runs from the conserved cysteine through the conserved F or W. D genes are given only for firm matches. The size entry is marked missing in some rows and otherwise reads once, few, many or a size class.

clone_size j_call d_call v_call cdr3_nt cdr3_aa
- TRBJ2-7 - TRBV7-8 TGTGCCAGCAGCTTAGAAGGGGCCCACGAGCAGTACTTC CASSLEGAHEQYF
- TRBJ1-2 - TRBV5-6 TGTGCCAGCAGCTTGGCGGGGAGATTCCGCGGCTACACCTTC CASSLAGRFRGYTF
few TRBJ1-2 - TRBV29-1 TGCAGCGTTGAGTCCCGGACAGCTACTAACTATGGCTACACCTTC CSVESRTATNYGYTF
- TRBJ2-5 - TRBV10-2 TGCGCCAGCAGTGAGTTCAGGGCGGAGACCCAGTACTTC CASSEFRAETQYF
few TRBJ2-7 TRBD2 TRBV27 TGTGCCAGCAGTTTATCAGGGTCGGGTAGCGGGGGCAGATCTTCCTACGAGCAGTACTTC CASSLSGSGSGGRSSYEQYF
- TRBJ1-1 - TRBV7-8 TGTGCCAGCAGCCCGGGACCCTCATCCCTTGGGGGAGCTTTCTTT CASSPGPSSLGGAFF
few TRBJ2-5 - TRBV29-1 TGCAGCGTTGGAGCGATTCAAGAGACCCAGTACTTC CSVGAIQETQYF
- TRBJ2-3 TRBD1 TRBV5-5 TGTGCCAGCAGCCTGACAGGGCAATTCACAGATACGCAGTATTTT CASSLTGQFTDTQYF
- TRBJ2-5 - TRBV5-1 TGCGCCAGCAGCTCGGAGCACCTACGCCAAGAGACCCAGTACTTC CASSSEHLRQETQYF
- TRBJ2-1 - TRBV29-1 TGCAGCGTTGAGGGTGATCAGTTCTTC CSVEGDQFF
once TRBJ2-2 - TRBV20-1 TGCAGTGCTAGAGGACTCAGCCAATATCCTAAAAACACCGGGGAGCTGTTTTTT CSARGLSQYPKNTGELFF
few TRBJ1-2 - TRBV20-1 TGCAGTGCTAGAGGAGGGGTCGGGTATGGCTACACCTTC CSARGGVGYGYTF
- TRBJ2-1 - TRBV6-5 TGTGCCAGCAGCTCCAATCGGGTGCAGTTCTTC CASSSNRVQFF
- TRBJ2-3 TRBD2 TRBV9 TGTGCCAGCAGCGTAGAGGTAGCGGGGGGGCTGTCTCTGGATACGCAGTATTTT CASSVEVAGGLSLDTQYF
- TRBJ1-2 - TRBV5-1 TGTGCCAGCTCTCCTACGGATAACTATGGCTACACCTTC CASSPTDNYGYTF
once TRBJ2-1 - TRBV7-7 TGTGCTAGCAGCCTGACGTCAGAATTGGGAGGACAGTTCTTC CASSLTSELGGQFF
- TRBJ1-1 - TRBV20-1 TGCAGTGCTAGAGGACAGGTTGGATGGGAGGCTTTCTTT CSARGQVGWEAFF
- TRBJ2-3 - TRBV6-1 TGTGCCAGCAGTCTCCGGGACGACGCAGATACGCAGTATTTT CASSLRDDADTQYF
- TRBJ2-1 - TRBV10-3 TGTGCCATCAGTGAGTCGGGGGGCAAGCAAGGCTCCTACAATGAGCAGTTCTTC CAISESGGKQGSYNEQFF